This entry lists 32 T cell receptor beta chains sequenced from one sample in a study of radiotherapy plus CTLA-4 blockade in lung cancer. The method was immunoSEQ multiplex PCR; TCRdb's version includes in-frame clones alone and lacks a portion of them. The table includes about 39,000 clones, about four fifths detected once. This specimen consisted of peripheral blood, obtained from a patient treated with radiotherapy plus ipilimumab. These receptors were collected from a human donor with non-small cell lung cancer that progressed on radiotherapy plus ipilimumab.

This chain links TRBV4-2 with TRBJ2-3, with 15 bases fitting TRBD2. Germline-derived CDR1 and CDR2 are LGHNA and YNFKEQ. V gave up 1 base and J gave up 2 bases; unmatched junction bases: 13. The CDR3 spans 21 residues. The CDR3 is CASSQVWTSGGAVSSTDTQYF. The CDR3 bases are TGTGCCAGCAGCCAAGTCTGGACTAGCGGGGGGGCAGTGTCCTCCACAGATACGCAGTATTTT.

In this sample, this clone turned up once. This chain uses TRBV7-3 with TRBJ2-1, with a weak D call TRBD2 (5 bases). The CDR3 has 13 amino acids. In germline, CDR1 is SGHTA, CDR2 FQGTGA. Between the trimmed V and J ends, which lost 5 bases and 7 bases, there was a span of 12 bases. CDR3 DNA: TGTGCCAGCAGCCCGGGGATCTCGAATGAGCAGTTCTTC. This translates into CASSPGISNEQFF.

The V call is TRBV4-1, the J call TRBJ1-6; weak D call: TRBD1 (6 bases). The CDR3 loop spans 14 amino acids. Trimming removed 1 base from V and 11 bases from J, with 12 bases in between. Per the germline V gene, CDR1 is MGHRA and CDR2 is YSYEKL. CDR3 in amino acids: CASSQAGDVTPLHF. The CDR3 region has the DNA TGCGCCAGCAGCCAAGCAGGGGACGTTACACCCCTCCACTTT.

The gene calls are TRBV5-1 and TRBJ2-5; D possibly corresponds to TRBD2 (6 bases). This CDR3 contains 16 residues. Germline CDR1 reads SGHRS; CDR2 reads YFSETQ. Trimming cost V 1 base and J 5 bases, with 18 bases left between them. The CDR3 DNA is TGCGCCAGCAGCTTGAGTCCAATCGGGGGTGGGGAGACCCAGTACTTC. Residues: CASSLSPIGGGETQYF.

There are a few counts of this clone. This rearrangement joins TRBV11-2 to TRBJ2-1, with 9 nucleotides matching TRBD2. V gave up 4 bases and J gave up 9 bases; unmatched junction bases: 10. Germline V lookup: CDR1 SGHAT, CDR2 FQNNGV. The CDR3 totals 15 residues. CDR3 in DNA: TGTGCCAGCAGCTCGTTGGGACTAGCATCAGGTGAGCAGTTCTTC. Translating gives CASSSLGLASGEQFF.

The V call is TRBV19, the J call TRBJ2-3; tentatively, D is TRBD2 (7 bases). Trimming removed 9 bases at V and 1 base at J, with 11 bases between. Germline values: CDR1 LNHDA, CDR2 SQIVND (reference sequence). The CDR3 is 13 amino acids. CDR3 in DNA: TGTGCCAGCGGGGGGCGCGGCACAGATACGCAGTATTTT. Translating gives CASGGRGTDTQYF.

J is TRBJ2-1 and V is TRBV2; 9 nucleotides line up with TRBD1. Losses at the gene ends were 5 bases for V and 4 bases for J; bases not matched to a gene: 9. The CDR3 has 16 residues. The germline gives CDR1 SNHLY, CDR2 FYNNEI. The CDR3 protein is CASSPNTGTGYNEQFF. CDR3 in DNA: TGTGCCAGCAGTCCAAATACCGGGACAGGGTACAATGAGCAGTTCTTC.

The chain employs TRBV7-6 and TRBJ1-2; 7 bases are a match to TRBD1. The ends lost 5 bases at V and 5 bases at J; junction bases unmatched: 11. Germline CDR1 SGHVS, CDR2 FNYEAQ. The CDR3 is made up of 15 amino acids. The CDR3 coding sequence is TGTGCCAGCAGCACCCCCCAGACAGGGCCGTATGGCTACACCTTC. Its translation is CASSTPQTGPYGYTF.

The J gene is TRBJ1-5, the V gene TRBV4-1, with 9 bases lining up with TRBD1. Germline V gene data show CDR1 as MGHRA and CDR2 as YSYEKL. The V gene end was trimmed by 4 bases and the J gene end by 6 bases; junction bases not matched to a gene: 10. The CDR3 covers 16 residues. As DNA, the CDR3 is TGCGCCAGCAGCCTCTTCCCGGGGACAGGGACTCAGCCCCAGCATTTT. It is translated as CASSLFPGTGTQPQHF.

The rearrangement uses TRBV7-9 and TRBJ2-7, with D possibly TRBD1 on 6 matching bases. V shed 4 bases and J shed 0 bases, with 13 bases lying between them. CDR3 length: 15 amino acids. Germline V CDR1 and CDR2: SEHNR, FQNEAQ (reference sequence). The CDR3 sequence: CASSSTGSSSYEQYF. CDR3 DNA: TGTGCCAGCAGCTCAACAGGGTCGAGCTCCTACGAGCAGTACTTC.

This chain uses TRBV5-1 with TRBJ2-4; possibly TRBD1 for D (6 bases). V was clipped by 3 bases and J by 0 bases, with 13 bases between them. CDR3 length: 16 residues. The germline CDR1 and CDR2 sequences are SGHRS and YFSETQ. CDR3 in amino acids: CASSSQGPLAKNIQYF. The CDR3 DNA is TGCGCCAGCAGCTCTCAGGGGCCCTTAGCCAAAAACATTCAGTACTTC. The full variable domain, completed using reference TRBV5-1 and TRBJ2-4, is KAGVTQTPRYLIKTRGQQVTLSCSPISGHRSVSWYQQTPGQGLQFLFEYFSETQRNKGNFPGRFSGRQFSNSRSEMNVSTLELGDSALYLCASSSQGPLAKNIQYFGAGTRLSVL.

In this sample, this clone turned up once. The V call is TRBV11-2, the J call TRBJ2-5; 11 nucleotides line up with TRBD1. Germline V gene lookup returns CDR1 SGHAT and CDR2 FQNNGV. The V and J ends lost 0 bases and 3 bases, in that order; junction bases with no gene match: 9. The CDR3 has 18 residues. The CDR3 coding sequence is TGTGCCAGCAGCTTAGATTCCCGGGACAGGGGGGTGGAAGAGACCCAGTACTTC. It translates to CASSLDSRDRGVEETQYF.

This clone has just one count. V usage is TRBV5-4 and J usage is TRBJ2-5; a weak D match, TRBD2 (6 bases). This CDR3 comprises 15 residues. Germline V gives CDR1 SGHNT, CDR2 YYREEE (reference sequence). V was pared by 1 base and J by 4 bases, with 14 bases between. CDR3 loop: CASSLRQGGGETQYF. In DNA, the CDR3 is TGTGCCAGCAGCTTGCGGCAGGGAGGCGGAGAGACCCAGTACTTC.

The chain has TRBV19 and TRBJ2-6; D unresolved. The V gene's germline CDR1 is LNHDA and CDR2 SQIVND (reference sequence). Trimming took off 5 bases at V and 1 base at J, with 9 bases between the two ends. The CDR3 has 15 residues. CDR3 DNA sequence: TGTGCCAGTAGTTCGACAACGTCTGGGGCCAACGTCCTGACTTTC. It codes for CASSSTTSGANVLTF.

The rearrangement joins TRBV7-2 to TRBJ1-1; tentative D call: TRBD1 (5 bases). Trimming removed 6 bases from V and 5 bases from J, with 19 bases in between. The CDR3 is made up of 15 amino acids. Germline V gives CDR1 SGHTA, CDR2 FQGNSA. CDR3 coding DNA: TGTGCCAGCAGTTTGGCCACATTCCAGGGAACTGAAGCTTTCTTT. Protein sequence: CASSLATFQGTEAFF.

In this sample, this clone turned up a few times. V and J are TRBV7-3 and TRBJ1-6; weak D call: TRBD1 (5 bases). The CDR3 is 16 amino acids. Germline values: CDR1 SGHTA, CDR2 FQGTGA. The germline V and J ends were trimmed by 5 bases and 7 bases, with 18 bases remaining between them. In nucleotides, the CDR3 is TGTGCCAGCAGCCCCGGTTGGCCGGGGGGAAATTCACCCCTCCACTTT. Its translation is CASSPGWPGGNSPLHF.

V usage is TRBV6-6 and J usage is TRBJ1-1; weak D call: TRBD1 (6 bases). The CDR3 contains 16 residues. Trimming removed 6 bases at V and 2 bases at J, with 19 bases between. CDR1 and CDR2 (germline): MNHNY, SVGAGI (reference sequence). This CDR3 is CASSPMVRGGNTEAFF. CDR3 nucleotide sequence: TGTGCCAGCAGCCCAATGGTGAGGGGGGGAAACACTGAAGCTTTCTTT.

The chain couples TRBV7-9 to TRBJ1-2; D perhaps matches TRBD1 (6 bases). CDR1 and CDR2 (germline): SEHNR, FQNEAQ (reference sequence). This CDR3 spans 15 amino acids. Trimming shortened V by 4 bases and J by 4 bases, and 16 bases separated the two germline ends. CDR3 residues: CASSSGWTEIYGYTF. CDR3 nucleotide sequence: TGTGCCAGCAGCTCCGGATGGACAGAAATCTATGGCTACACCTTC.

The chain couples TRBV29-1 to TRBJ2-7, with D unclear. Germline CDR1 is SQVTM and CDR2 is ANQGSEA. The CDR3 has 11 residues. V lost 4 bases and J lost 2, with 6 bases in between. The CDR3 protein is CSVVSTYEQYF. The DNA of the CDR3 is TGCAGCGTTGTTTCTACCTACGAGCAGTACTTC.

The chain uses TRBV19 and TRBJ1-2, with TRBD1 as a possible D gene (6 bases). The V gene's germline CDR1 is LNHDA and CDR2 SQIVND (reference sequence). V dropped 5 bases and J dropped 2 bases, with 15 bases sitting between them. This CDR3 is built from 15 residues. CDR3 protein: CASSFLRGGNYGYTF. The CDR3 nucleotides are TGTGCCAGTAGTTTTCTCAGGGGAGGGAACTATGGCTACACCTTC.

This rearrangement joins TRBV6-5 to TRBJ1-2, with TRBD1 as a possible D gene (6 bases). The ends were cut back, 10 bases at V and 3 bases at J, with 15 bases in the middle. Germline V gene sequence: CDR1 MNHEY, CDR2 SVGAGI. There are 13 residues in the CDR3. CDR3 in DNA: TGTGCCACCCTAACAGGGCGGCACTATGGCTACACCTTC. Its protein is CATLTGRHYGYTF.

This clone was observed a handful of times. This chain uses TRBV6-5 with TRBJ1-2, with D hard to call. The CDR3 has 13 residues. The germline CDR1 and CDR2 sequences are MNHEY and SVGAGI. The V end was cut by 6 bases, the J end by 4 bases, with 12 bases between. CDR3 in DNA: TGTGCCAGCAGCTCTGGCGGGAGCTATGGCTACACCTTC. It codes for CASSSGGSYGYTF.

The gene calls are TRBV10-2 and TRBJ2-4, with 8 bases that match TRBD2. Losses at the gene ends were 2 bases for V and 1 base for J; bases not matched to a gene: 10. The CDR3 runs 18 residues. Germline CDR1 reads WSHSY; CDR2 reads SAAADI. CDR3 nucleotides: TGCGCCAGCAGTGAGGGGTTCCAGCGGGGGTTGGCCAAAAACATTCAGTACTTC. It yields the protein CASSEGFQRGLAKNIQYF.

The chain joins TRBV7-2 to TRBJ2-7; no clear D. V lost 10 bases to trimming and J lost 3 bases, with 13 bases between them. CDR1 SGHTA and CDR2 FQGNSA come from the germline V gene. This CDR3 is 12 amino acids long. This chain's CDR3 is CATRFGSYEQYF. The CDR3 coding sequence is TGTGCCACTAGGTTTGGTAGCTACGAGCAGTACTTC.

This chain joins TRBV7-2 and TRBJ2-4; D perhaps matches TRBD2 (6 bases). V lost 4 bases to trimming and J lost 7 bases, with 14 bases between them. This CDR3 is 14 amino acids long. The germline gives CDR1 SGHTA, CDR2 FQGNSA. The CDR3 DNA follows: TGTGCCAGCAGCTACTTAGAAGGAGGGAACATTCAGTACTTC. Its translation: CASSYLEGGNIQYF.

This clone appeared a single time. The rearrangement links TRBV11-1 to TRBJ2-2, with D perhaps TRBD1 (7 bases). V was cut by 0 bases and J by 0 bases, with 8 bases left in between. CDR1 is SGHAT, CDR2 FQDESV, per germline (reference sequence). The CDR3 length is 16 residues. CDR3 sequence (DNA): TGTGCCAGCAGCTTAGCCAGGGGGGCGAACACCGGGGAGCTGTTTTTT. Encoded protein: CASSLARGANTGELFF.

The J gene is TRBJ2-3, the V gene TRBV7-8; 11 nucleotides align to TRBD1. Germline V gene sequence: CDR1 SGHVS, CDR2 FQNEAQ. V shed 5 bases and J 4 bases; nucleotides not matched to a gene: 5. This CDR3 is 15 amino acids long. CDR3: CASSPRTGGADTQYF. DNA of the CDR3: TGTGCCAGCAGCCCACGGACAGGGGGCGCAGATACGCAGTATTTT.

The J gene is TRBJ2-5, the V gene TRBV6-1; D possibly corresponds to TRBD1 (6 bases). The CDR3 spans 15 residues. Germline assignment: CDR1 MNHNS and CDR2 SASEGT. The V end lost 1 base, the J end lost 5 bases, and 14 bases lay between the germline ends. This CDR3 is CASSEEYRVWETQYF. The CDR3 coding sequence is TGTGCCAGCAGTGAAGAGTACAGGGTATGGGAGACCCAGTACTTC.

The table lists this clone with a count of one. V and J are TRBV10-2 and TRBJ2-5; 7 positions agree with TRBD2. Germline CDR1 is WSHSY and CDR2 is SAAADI. CDR3 length equals 13 residues. Losses at the gene ends were 4 bases for V and 5 bases for J; bases not matched to a gene: 4. CDR3 in DNA: TGCGCCAGCAGTGTGGGGGGGAGGGAGACCCAGTACTTC. This gives the protein CASSVGGRETQYF.

This clone was observed a single time. The chain uses TRBV19 and TRBJ1-5; maybe TRBD1 (6 bases). Trimming shortened V by 5 bases and J by 5 bases, and 16 bases separated the two germline ends. CDR3 length: 15 residues. Germline-derived CDR1 and CDR2 are LNHDA and SQIVND (reference sequence). Here the CDR3 reads CASSEGGQSYQPQHF. The CDR3 nucleotides are TGTGCCAGTAGTGAGGGGGGGCAAAGTTATCAGCCCCAGCATTTT.

This chain connects TRBV10-3 to TRBJ1-5; perhaps TRBD1 as D (6 bases). V lost 5 bases and J 0 bases, leaving 8 bases between the germline ends. The CDR3 extends over 14 amino acids. Germline CDR1 and CDR2: ENHRY and SYGVKD. Here the CDR3 DNA reads TGTGCCATCAGTAGACAGGATAGCAATCAGCCCCAGCATTTT. It encodes CAISRQDSNQPQHF.

The chain links TRBV4-1 to TRBJ1-4, with a tentative D call TRBD1 (5 bases). The germline CDR1 and CDR2 sequences are MGHRA and YSYEKL. The CDR3 has 17 amino acids. V was cut by 7 bases and J by 0 bases, with 18 bases left in between. In DNA, the CDR3 is TGCGCCAGCACCGACAGAGATCTTGTTGCAACTAATGAAAAACTGTTTTTT. Its protein is CASTDRDLVATNEKLFF.